This TCR beta chain was retrieved from a study of T cells expressing NK-cell markers. Overall study findings and caveats: Top CD8+ clonotypes included the dominant CD3+CD56+NKG2C+ clonotypes in roughly six donors.

Germline values: CDR1 LGHNA, CDR2 YNFKEQ. The CDR3 runs to 17 residues. A note on this clonotype: The antigen remains undetermined.

For each CDR3 protein, TCRdb gives one entry from its re-call of the 5' RACE reads, without DNA. The specimen's table records a few hundred thousand distinct CDR3 sequences. This chain connects TRBV4-2 to TRBJ1-1; TCRdb lists TRBD1, though no DNA is available to test this call. Sequencing was performed on blood T cells: a sorted CD56 or NKG2C T cell subset, CD4+ or CD8+ T cells, or bulk PBMC T cells (not recorded which). This clonotype originated in a man aged 18-30 years in good health. Here the CDR3 reads CASSQPPGAGMNTEAFF.